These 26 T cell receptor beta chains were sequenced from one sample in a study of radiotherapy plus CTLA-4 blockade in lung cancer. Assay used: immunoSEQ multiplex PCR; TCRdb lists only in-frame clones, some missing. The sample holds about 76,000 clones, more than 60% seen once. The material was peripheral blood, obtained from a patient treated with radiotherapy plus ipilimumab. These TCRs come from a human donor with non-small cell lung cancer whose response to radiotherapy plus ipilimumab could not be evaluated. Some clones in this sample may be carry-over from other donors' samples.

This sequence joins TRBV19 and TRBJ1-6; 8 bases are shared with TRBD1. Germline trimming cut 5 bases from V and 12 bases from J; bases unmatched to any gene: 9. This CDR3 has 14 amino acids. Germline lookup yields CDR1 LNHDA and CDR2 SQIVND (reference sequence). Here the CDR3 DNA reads TGTGCCAGTAGTGAGGGACAGGCCCTTTTACCCCTCCACTTT. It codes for CASSEGQALLPLHF.

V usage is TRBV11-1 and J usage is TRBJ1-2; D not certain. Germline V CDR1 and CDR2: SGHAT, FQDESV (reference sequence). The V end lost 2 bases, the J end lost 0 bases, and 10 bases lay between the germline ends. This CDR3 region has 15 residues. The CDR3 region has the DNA TGTGCCAGCAGCTTACGTGCGGCAGCTAACTATGGCTACACCTTC. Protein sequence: CASSLRAAANYGYTF. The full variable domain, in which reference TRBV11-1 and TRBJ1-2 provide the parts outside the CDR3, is EAEVAQSPRYKITEKSQAVAFWCDPISGHATLYWYRQILGQGPELLVQFQDESVVDDSQLPKDRFSAERLKGVDSTLKIQPAELGDSAMYLCASSLRAAANYGYTFGSGTRLTVV.

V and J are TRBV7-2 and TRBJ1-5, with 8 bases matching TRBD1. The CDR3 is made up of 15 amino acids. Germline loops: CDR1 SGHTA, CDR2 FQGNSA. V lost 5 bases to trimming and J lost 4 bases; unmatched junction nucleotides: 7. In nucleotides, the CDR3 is TGTGCCAGCAGCCCGCGGACAGGGTGGAATCAGCCCCAGCATTTT. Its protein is CASSPRTGWNQPQHF.

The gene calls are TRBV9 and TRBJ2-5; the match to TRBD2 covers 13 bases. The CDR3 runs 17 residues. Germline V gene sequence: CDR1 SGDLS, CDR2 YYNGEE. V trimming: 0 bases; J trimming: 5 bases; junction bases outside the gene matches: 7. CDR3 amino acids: CASSVGALAGGRETQYF. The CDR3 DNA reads TGTGCCAGCAGCGTAGGGGCACTAGCGGGGGGGCGGGAGACCCAGTACTTC.

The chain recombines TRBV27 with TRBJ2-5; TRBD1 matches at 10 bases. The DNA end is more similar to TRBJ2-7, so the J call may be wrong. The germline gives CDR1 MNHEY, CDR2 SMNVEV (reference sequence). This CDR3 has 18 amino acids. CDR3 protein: CASSLSPGQGRRVYEQYF. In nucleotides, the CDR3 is TGTGCCAGCAGCCTATCCCCGGGACAGGGGAGGAGGGTCTACGAGCAGTACTTC.

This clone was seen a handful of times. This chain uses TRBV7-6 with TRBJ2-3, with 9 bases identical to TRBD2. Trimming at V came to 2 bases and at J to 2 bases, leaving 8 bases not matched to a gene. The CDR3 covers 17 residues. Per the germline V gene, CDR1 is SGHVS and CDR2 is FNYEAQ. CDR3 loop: CASSLTLAGGHTDTQYF. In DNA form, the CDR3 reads TGTGCCAGCAGCTTAACCTTGGCGGGGGGGCACACAGATACGCAGTATTTT.

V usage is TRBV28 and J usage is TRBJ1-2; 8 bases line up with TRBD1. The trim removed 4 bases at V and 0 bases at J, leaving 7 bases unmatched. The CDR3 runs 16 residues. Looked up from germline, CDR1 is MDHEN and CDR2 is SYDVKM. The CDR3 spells CASSSPGGRANYGYTF. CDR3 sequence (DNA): TGTGCCAGCAGTTCCCCAGGGGGCAGGGCTAACTATGGCTACACCTTC.

The CDR3 loop reads CASSQVNYEQYF. The CDR3 nucleotides are TGCGCCAGCAGCCAAGTTAACTACGAGCAGTACTTC. The rearrangement joins TRBV4-1 to TRBJ2-7; D is uncertain. Germline CDR1 MGHRA, CDR2 YSYEKL. This CDR3 region has 12 residues. V lost 1 base, J lost 3 bases, and 4 bases lay in between.

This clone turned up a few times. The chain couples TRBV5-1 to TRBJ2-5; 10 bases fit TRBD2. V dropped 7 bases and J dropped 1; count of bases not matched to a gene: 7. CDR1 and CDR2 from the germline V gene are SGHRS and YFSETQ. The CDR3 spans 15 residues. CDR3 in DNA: TGCGCCAGCGGCCTTGGGACTAGCGCCCAAGAGACCCAGTACTTC. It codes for CASGLGTSAQETQYF. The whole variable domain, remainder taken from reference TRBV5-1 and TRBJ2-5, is KAGVTQTPRYLIKTRGQQVTLSCSPISGHRSVSWYQQTPGQGLQFLFEYFSETQRNKGNFPGRFSGRQFSNSRSEMNVSTLELGDSALYLCASGLGTSAQETQYFGPGTRLLVL.

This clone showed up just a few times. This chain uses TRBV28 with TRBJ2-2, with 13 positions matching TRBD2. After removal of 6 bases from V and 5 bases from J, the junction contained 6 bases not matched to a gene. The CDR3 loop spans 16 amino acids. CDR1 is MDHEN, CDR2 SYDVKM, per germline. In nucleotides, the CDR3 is TGTGCCAGCAGCCCGACTAGCGGGGGGCTTACCGGGGAGCTGTTTTTT. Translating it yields CASSPTSGGLTGELFF.

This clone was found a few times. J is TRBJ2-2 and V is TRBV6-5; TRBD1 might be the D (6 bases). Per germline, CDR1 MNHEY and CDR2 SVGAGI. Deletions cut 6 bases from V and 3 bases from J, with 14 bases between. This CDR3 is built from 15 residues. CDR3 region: CASRRAGAHTGELFF. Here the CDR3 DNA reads TGTGCCAGCAGGCGGGCAGGGGCCCACACCGGGGAGCTGTTTTTT.

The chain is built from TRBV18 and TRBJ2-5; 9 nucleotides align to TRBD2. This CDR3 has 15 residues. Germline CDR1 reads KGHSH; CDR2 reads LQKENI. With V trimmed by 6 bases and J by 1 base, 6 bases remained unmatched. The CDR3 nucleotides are TGTGCCAGCTCTCCCGGGACTAGCCCCCAAGAGACCCAGTACTTC. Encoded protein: CASSPGTSPQETQYF.

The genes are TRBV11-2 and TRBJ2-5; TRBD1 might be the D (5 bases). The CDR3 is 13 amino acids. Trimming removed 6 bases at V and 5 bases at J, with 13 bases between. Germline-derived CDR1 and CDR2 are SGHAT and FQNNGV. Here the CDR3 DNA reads TGTGCCAGCAGGATTAACAGGATGGAGACCCAGTACTTC. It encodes CASRINRMETQYF. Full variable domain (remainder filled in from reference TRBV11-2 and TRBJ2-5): EAGVAQSPRYKIIEKRQSVAFWCNPISGHATLYWYQQILGQGPKLLIQFQNNGVVDDSQLPKDRFSAERLKGVDSTLKIQPAKLEDSAVYLCASRINRMETQYFGPGTRLLVL.

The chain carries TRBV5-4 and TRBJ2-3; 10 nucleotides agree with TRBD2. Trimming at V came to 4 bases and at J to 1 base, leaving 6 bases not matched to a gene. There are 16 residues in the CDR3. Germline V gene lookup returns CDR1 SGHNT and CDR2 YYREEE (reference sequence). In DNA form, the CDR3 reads TGTGCCAGCAGCGTTACTAGCGGGGCCCGCACAGATACGCAGTATTTT. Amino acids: CASSVTSGARTDTQYF.

In DNA, the CDR3 is TGTGCCAGCAGCCCTACAGGGTATCTCACCGGGGAGCTGTTTTTT. Its protein product is CASSPTGYLTGELFF. The chain has TRBV7-3 and TRBJ2-2; TRBD1 is a possible D gene (6 bases). The CDR3 extends over 15 amino acids. Germline lookup yields CDR1 SGHTA and CDR2 FQGTGA. With 5 bases removed from V and 4 bases from J, the gap between germline ends came to 14 bases.

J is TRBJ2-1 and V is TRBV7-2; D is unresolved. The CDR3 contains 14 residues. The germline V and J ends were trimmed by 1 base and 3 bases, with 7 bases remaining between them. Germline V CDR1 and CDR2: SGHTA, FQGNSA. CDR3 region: CASSLGSNYNEQFF. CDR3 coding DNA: TGTGCCAGCAGCTTAGGGTCTAACTACAATGAGCAGTTCTTC.

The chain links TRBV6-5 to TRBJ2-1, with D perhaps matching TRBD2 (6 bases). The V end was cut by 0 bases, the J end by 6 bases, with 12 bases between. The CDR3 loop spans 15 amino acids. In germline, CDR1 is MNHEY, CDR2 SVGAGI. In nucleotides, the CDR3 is TGTGCCAGCAGTTACTCGTTTGGGGGAGGCAATGAGCAGTTCTTC. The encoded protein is CASSYSFGGGNEQFF.

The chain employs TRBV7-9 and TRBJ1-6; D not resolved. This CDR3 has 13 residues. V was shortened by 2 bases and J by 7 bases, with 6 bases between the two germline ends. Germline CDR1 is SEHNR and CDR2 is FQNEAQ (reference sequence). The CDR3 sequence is CASSLTGNSPLHF. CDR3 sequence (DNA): TGTGCCAGCAGCTTAACGGGAAATTCACCCCTCCACTTT.

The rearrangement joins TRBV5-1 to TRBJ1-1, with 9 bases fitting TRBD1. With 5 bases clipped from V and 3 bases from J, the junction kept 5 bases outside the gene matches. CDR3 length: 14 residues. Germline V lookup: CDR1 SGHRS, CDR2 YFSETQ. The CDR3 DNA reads TGCGCCAGCAGACAGGGGGCGACGTACACTGAAGCTTTCTTT. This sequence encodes CASRQGATYTEAFF.

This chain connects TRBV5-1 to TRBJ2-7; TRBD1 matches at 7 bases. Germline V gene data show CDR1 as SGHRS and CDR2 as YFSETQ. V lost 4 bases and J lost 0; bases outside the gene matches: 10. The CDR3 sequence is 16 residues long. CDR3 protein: CASSQNRGGGSYEQYF. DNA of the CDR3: TGCGCCAGCAGCCAAAACAGGGGCGGAGGCTCCTACGAGCAGTACTTC.

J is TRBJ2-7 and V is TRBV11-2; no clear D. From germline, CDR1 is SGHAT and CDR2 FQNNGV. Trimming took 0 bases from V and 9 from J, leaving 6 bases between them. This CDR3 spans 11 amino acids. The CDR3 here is CASSLDTPQYF. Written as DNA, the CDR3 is TGTGCCAGCAGCTTAGATACACCGCAGTACTTC. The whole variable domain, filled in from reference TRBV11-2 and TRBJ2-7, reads EAGVAQSPRYKIIEKRQSVAFWCNPISGHATLYWYQQILGQGPKLLIQFQNNGVVDDSQLPKDRFSAERLKGVDSTLKIQPAKLEDSAVYLCASSLDTPQYFGPGTRLTVT.

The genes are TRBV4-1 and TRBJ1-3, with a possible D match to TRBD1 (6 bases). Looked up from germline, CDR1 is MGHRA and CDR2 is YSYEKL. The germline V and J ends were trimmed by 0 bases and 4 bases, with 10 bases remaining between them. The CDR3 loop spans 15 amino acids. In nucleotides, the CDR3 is TGCGCCAGCAGCCAAGATACAGGGTTCGGAAACACCATATATTTT. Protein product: CASSQDTGFGNTIYF.

The CDR3 is CAWSYRSSGNTIYF. CDR3 DNA sequence: TGTGCCTGGAGTTACAGGAGCTCTGGAAACACCATATATTTT. V and J are TRBV30 and TRBJ1-3; tentatively, D is TRBD1 (5 bases). Trimming took off 2 bases at V and 0 bases at J, with 8 bases between the two ends. This CDR3 region has 14 residues. From germline, CDR1 is GTSNPN and CDR2 SVGIG (reference sequence).

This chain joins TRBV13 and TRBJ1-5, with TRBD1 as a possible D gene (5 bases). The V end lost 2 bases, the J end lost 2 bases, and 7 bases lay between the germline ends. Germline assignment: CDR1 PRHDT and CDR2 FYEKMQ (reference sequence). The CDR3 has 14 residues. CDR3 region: CASSLKQGNQPQHF. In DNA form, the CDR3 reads TGTGCCAGCAGCTTAAAACAGGGCAATCAGCCCCAGCATTTT.

The CDR3 region has the DNA TGTGCCAGCAGCCAGGGACAGATCTCTGGAAACACCATATATTTT. It is translated as CASSQGQISGNTIYF. This chain connects TRBV11-1 to TRBJ1-3; TRBD1 agrees at 7 bases. The germline gives CDR1 SGHAT, CDR2 FQDESV (reference sequence). CDR3 length: 15 residues. Germline trimming cut 5 bases from V and 0 bases from J; bases unmatched to any gene: 4.

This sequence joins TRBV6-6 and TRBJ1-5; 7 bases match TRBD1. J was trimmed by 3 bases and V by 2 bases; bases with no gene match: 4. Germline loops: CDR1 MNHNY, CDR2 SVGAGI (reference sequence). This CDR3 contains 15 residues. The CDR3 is CASSYLGQSNQPQHF. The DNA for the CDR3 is TGTGCCAGCAGTTACCTGGGACAGTCCAATCAGCCCCAGCATTTT.